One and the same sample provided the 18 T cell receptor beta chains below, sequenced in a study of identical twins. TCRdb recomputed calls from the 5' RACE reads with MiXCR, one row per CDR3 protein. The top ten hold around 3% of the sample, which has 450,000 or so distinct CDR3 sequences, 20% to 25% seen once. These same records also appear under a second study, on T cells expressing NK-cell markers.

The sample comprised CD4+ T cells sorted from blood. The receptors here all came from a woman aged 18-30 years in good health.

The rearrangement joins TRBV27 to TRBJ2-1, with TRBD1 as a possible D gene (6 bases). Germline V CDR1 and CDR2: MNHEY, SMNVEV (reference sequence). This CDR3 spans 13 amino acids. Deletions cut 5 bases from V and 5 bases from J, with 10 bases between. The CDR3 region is CASSLYRDNEQFF. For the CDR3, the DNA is TGTGCCAGCAGTCTGTACAGGGACAATGAGCAGTTCTTC.

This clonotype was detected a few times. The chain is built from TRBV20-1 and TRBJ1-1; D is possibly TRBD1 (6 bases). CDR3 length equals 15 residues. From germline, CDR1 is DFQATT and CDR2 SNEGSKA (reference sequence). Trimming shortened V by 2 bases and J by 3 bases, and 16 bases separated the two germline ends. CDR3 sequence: CSARSIRGRDTEAFF. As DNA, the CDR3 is TGCAGTGCTAGAAGTATTAGGGGGAGGGACACTGAAGCTTTCTTT.

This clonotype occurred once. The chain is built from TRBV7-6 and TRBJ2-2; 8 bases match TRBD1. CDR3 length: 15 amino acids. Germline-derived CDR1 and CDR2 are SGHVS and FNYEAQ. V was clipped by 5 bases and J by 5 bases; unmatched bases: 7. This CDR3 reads CASSHGQGSTGELFF. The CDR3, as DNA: TGTGCCAGCAGCCATGGACAGGGTTCGACCGGGGAGCTGTTTTTT. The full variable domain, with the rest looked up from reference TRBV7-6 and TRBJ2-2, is GAGVSQSPRYKVTKRGQDVALRCDPISGHVSLYWYRQALGQGPEFLTYFNYEAQQDKSGLPNDRFSAERPEGSISTLTIQRTEQRDSAMYRCASSHGQGSTGELFFGEGSRLTVL.

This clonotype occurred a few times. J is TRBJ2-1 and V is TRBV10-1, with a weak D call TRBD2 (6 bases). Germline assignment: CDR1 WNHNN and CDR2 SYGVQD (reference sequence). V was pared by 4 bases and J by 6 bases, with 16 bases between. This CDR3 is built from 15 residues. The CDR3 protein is CASSAGGSLANEQFF. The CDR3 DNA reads TGCGCCAGCAGTGCCGGGGGAAGCCTGGCCAATGAGCAGTTCTTC.

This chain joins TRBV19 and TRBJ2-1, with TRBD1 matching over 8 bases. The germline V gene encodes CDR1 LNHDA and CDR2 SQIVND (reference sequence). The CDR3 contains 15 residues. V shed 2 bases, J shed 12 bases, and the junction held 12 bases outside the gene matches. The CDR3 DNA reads TGTGCCAGTAGTATACCCCTGCAGGGGGCGGCTTCGCAGTTCTTC. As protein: CASSIPLQGAASQFF.

The CDR3 nucleotides read TGTGAATCCAGGGACCATCACTTAAGGGACGAGCAGTACTTC. Its translation: CESRDHHLRDEQYF. The J gene is TRBJ2-7, the V gene TRBV10-3; D is perhaps TRBD1 or TRBD2 (5 bases each). The germline V gene encodes CDR1 ENHRY and CDR2 SYGVKD. CDR3 length: 14 residues.

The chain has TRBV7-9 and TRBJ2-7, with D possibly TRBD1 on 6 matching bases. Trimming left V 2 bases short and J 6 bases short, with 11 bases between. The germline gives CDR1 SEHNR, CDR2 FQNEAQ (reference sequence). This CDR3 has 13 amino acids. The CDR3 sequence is CASSLHRESEQYF. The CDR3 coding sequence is TGTGCCAGCAGCTTACACAGGGAAAGCGAGCAGTACTTC.

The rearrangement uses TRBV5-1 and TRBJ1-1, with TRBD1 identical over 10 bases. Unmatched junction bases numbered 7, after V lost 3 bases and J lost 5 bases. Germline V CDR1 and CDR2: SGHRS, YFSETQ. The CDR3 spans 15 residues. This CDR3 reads CASSSRDRGKTEAFF. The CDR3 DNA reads TGCGCCAGCAGCTCCCGGGACAGGGGAAAGACTGAAGCTTTCTTT.

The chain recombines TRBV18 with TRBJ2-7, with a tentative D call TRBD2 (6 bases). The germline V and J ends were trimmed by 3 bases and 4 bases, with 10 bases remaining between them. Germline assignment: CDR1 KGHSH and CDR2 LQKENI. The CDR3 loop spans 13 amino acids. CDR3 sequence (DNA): TGTGCCAGCTCACCTGGGACTCGATACGAGCAGTACTTC. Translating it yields CASSPGTRYEQYF.

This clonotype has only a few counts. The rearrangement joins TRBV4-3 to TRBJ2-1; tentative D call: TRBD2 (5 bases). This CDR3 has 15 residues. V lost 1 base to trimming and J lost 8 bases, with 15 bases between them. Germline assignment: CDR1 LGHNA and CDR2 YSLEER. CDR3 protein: CASSQVNRGGDEQFF. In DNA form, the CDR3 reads TGCGCCAGCAGCCAAGTTAACCGTGGAGGCGATGAGCAGTTCTTC.

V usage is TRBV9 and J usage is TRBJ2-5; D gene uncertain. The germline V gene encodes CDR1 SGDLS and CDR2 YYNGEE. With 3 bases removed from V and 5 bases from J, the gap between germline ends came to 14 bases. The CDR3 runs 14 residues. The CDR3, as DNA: TGTGCCAGCAGCGAGAGCCCGATCAAGGAGACCCAGTACTTC. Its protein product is CASSESPIKETQYF.

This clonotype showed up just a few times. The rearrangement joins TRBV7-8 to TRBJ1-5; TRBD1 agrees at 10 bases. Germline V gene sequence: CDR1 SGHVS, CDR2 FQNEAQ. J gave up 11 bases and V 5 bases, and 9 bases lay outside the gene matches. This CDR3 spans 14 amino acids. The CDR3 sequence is CASSQQTGGESQHF. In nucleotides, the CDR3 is TGTGCCAGCAGCCAACAGACAGGGGGCGAGTCCCAGCATTTT.

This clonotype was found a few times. The CDR3, as DNA: TGCGCCAGCAGTAAGGATCTGGTGACTAACTATGGCTACACCTTC. Protein sequence: CASSKDLVTNYGYTF. The rearrangement joins TRBV5-1 to TRBJ1-2, with D hard to call. The germline V gene encodes CDR1 SGHRS and CDR2 YFSETQ. V was clipped by 5 bases and J by 0 bases, with 14 bases between them. CDR3 size: 15 residues.

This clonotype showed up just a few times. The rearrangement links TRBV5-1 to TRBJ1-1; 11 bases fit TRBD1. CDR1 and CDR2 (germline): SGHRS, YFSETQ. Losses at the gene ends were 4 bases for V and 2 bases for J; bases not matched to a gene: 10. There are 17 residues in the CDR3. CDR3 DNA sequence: TGCGCCAGCAGCGTGGTGGGACAGGGGGTTTTAAACACTGAAGCTTTCTTT. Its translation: CASSVVGQGVLNTEAFF.

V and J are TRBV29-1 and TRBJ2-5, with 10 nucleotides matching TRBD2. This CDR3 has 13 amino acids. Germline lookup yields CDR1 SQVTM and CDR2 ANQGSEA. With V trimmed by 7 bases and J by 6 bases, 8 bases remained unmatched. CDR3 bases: TGCAGCGCCCAGGTAGCGGGAGGACAGACCCAGTACTTC. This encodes CSAQVAGGQTQYF.

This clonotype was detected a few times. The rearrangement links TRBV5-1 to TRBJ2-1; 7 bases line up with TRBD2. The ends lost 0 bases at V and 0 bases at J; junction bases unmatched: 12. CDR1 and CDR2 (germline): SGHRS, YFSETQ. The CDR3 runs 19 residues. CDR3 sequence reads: CASSLAGGTGGGSYNEQFF. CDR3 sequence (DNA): TGCGCCAGCAGCTTGGCCGGCGGAACGGGGGGAGGCTCCTACAATGAGCAGTTCTTC.

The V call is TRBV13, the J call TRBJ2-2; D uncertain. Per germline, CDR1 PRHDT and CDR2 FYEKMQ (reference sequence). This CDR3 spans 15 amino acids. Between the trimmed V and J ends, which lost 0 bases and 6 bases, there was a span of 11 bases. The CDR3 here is CASSLGPLRAGELFF. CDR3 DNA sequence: TGTGCCAGCAGCTTAGGCCCCTTACGAGCCGGGGAGCTGTTTTTT.

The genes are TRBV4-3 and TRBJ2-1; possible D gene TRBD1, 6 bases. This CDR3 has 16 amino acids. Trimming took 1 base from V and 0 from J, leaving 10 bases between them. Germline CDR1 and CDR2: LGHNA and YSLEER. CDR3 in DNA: TGCGCCAGCAGCCAAGCCGGGACAAGCTCCTACAATGAGCAGTTCTTC. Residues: CASSQAGTSSYNEQFF.